The 3 T cell receptor beta chains below all came from one sample that was sequenced in a study of cytomegalovirus exposure and HLA in healthy donors. Only in-frame clones appear in the TCRdb table, and some are missing; sequencing was by immunoSEQ multiplex PCR. This sample carries around 170,000 clones, around 89% of them seen once, and the ten largest clones take approximately 3.1%. Sequencing was carried out using PBMCs. These receptors were collected from a man aged 18 to 29 in good health and CMV-seronegative.

The chain recombines TRBV6-6 with TRBJ2-1; 12 bases agree with TRBD2. Germline CDR1 is MNHNY and CDR2 is SVGAGI (reference sequence). The CDR3 has 14 amino acids. The junction had 4 bases not matched to a gene; V was cut back by 4 bases and J by 9 bases. In nucleotides, the CDR3 is TGTGCCAGCAGTTCTGGACTAGCGGGAAGTGAGCAGTTCTTC. It translates to CASSSGLAGSEQFF.

The chain links TRBV27 to TRBJ2-5; TRBD2 might be the D (5 bases). CDR3 size: 17 residues. V lost 5 bases and J lost 0, with 19 bases in between. CDR1 is MNHEY and CDR2 is SMNVEV in the germline V gene (reference sequence). The CDR3 DNA reads TGTGCCAGCAGTGCCTCTAGAACTAGTACGTACCAAGAGACCCAGTACTTC. Its translation is CASSASRTSTYQETQYF.

The chain combines TRBV6-1 with TRBJ1-3; D perhaps matches TRBD1 (5 bases). The V end lost 3 bases, the J end lost 4 bases, and 13 bases lay between the germline ends. This CDR3 spans 15 amino acids. The V gene's germline CDR1 is MNHNS and CDR2 SASEGT. The CDR3, as DNA: TGTGCCAGCAGTGAGCTCGGAGGGGTCGGAAACACCATATATTTT. Translated, it gives CASSELGGVGNTIYF.